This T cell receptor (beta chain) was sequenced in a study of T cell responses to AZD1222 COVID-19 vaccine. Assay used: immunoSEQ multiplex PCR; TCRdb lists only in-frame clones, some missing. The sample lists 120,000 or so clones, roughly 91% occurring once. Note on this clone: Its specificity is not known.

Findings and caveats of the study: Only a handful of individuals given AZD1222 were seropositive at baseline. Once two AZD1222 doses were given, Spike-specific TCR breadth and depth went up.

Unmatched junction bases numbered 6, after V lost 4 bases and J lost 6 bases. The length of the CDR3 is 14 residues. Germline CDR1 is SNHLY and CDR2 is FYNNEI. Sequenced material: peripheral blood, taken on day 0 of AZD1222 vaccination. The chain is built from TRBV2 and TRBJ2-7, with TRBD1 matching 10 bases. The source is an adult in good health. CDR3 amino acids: CASSVWDRGAEQYF. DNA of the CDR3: TGTGCCAGCAGTGTGTGGGACAGGGGAGCCGAGCAGTACTTC. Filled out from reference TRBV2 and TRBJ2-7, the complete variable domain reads EPEVTQTPSHQVTQMGQEVILRCVPISNHLYFYWYRQILGQKVEFLVSFYNNEISEKSEIFDDQFSVERPDGSNFTLKIRSTKLEDSAMYFCASSVWDRGAEQYFGPGTRLTVT.